The subject of this entry is one T cell receptor beta chain. The record originates from a study of blood T cell repertoires in COVID-19. As originally analysed: Reference gene primer amplification gave estimated nucleated cell counts. The method was immunoSEQ multiplex PCR; TCRdb's version includes in-frame clones alone and lacks a portion of them. The DNA gave D and trimming, while V, J and clone size come from that table. The data contain about 80,000 clones, around 76% of them singletons. In germline, CDR1 is SNHLY, CDR2 FYNNEI. The CDR3 is made up of 16 amino acids. V lost 0 bases and J lost 2, with 13 bases in between.

Sequenced material: peripheral blood. The J gene is TRBJ2-5, the V gene TRBV2, with a tentative D call TRBD1 (5 bases). The TCR comes from a man between 65 and 85 years old with active or convalescent COVID-19. CDR3 region: CASSEALRAGQETQYF. As DNA, the CDR3 is TGTGCCAGCAGTGAAGCGCTTCGGGCAGGGCAAGAGACCCAGTACTTC.